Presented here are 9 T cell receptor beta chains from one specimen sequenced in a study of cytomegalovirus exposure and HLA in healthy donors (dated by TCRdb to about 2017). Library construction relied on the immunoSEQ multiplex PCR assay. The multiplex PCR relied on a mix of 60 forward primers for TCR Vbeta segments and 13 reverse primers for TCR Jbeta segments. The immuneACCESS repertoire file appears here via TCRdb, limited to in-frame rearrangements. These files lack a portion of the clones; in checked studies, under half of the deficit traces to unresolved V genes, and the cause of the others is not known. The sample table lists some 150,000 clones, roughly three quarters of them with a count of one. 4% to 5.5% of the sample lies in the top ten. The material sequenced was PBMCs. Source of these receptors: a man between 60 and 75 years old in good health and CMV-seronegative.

CDR3 protein: CASSLESKRRGGETQYF. In DNA form, the CDR3 reads TGTGCCAGCAGCTTGGAGAGCAAGCGGAGGGGGGGAGAGACCCAGTACTTC. The chain combines TRBV5-4 with TRBJ2-5; D might be TRBD2 (7 bases). The CDR3 sequence is 17 residues long. In germline, CDR1 is SGHNT, CDR2 YYREEE (reference sequence). V lost 0 bases, J lost 4 bases, and 19 bases lay in between.

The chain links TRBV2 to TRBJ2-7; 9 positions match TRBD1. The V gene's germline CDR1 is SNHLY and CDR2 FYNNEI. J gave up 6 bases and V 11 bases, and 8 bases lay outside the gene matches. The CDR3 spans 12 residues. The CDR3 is CAGRTGVPEQYF. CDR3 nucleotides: TGTGCCGGACGGACAGGGGTTCCCGAGCAGTACTTC.

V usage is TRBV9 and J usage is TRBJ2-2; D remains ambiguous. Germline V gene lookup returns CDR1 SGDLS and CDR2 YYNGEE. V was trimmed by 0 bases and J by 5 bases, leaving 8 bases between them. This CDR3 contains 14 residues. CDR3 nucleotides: TGTGCCAGCAGCGTAGGGGCTTGGACCGGGGAGCTGTTTTTT. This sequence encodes CASSVGAWTGELFF.

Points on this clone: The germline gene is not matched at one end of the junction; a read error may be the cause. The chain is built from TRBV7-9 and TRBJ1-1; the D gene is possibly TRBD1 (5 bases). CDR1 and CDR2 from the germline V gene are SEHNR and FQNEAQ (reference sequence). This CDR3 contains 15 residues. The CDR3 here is CSSSPKLWGGTEAFF. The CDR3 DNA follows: TGTTCCAGCAGCCCGAAGCTGTGGGGGGGCACTGAAGCTTTCTTT.

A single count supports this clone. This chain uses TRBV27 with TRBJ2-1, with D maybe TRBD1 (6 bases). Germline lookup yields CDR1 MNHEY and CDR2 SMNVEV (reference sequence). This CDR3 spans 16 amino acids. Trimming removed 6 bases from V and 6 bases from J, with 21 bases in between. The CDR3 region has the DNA TGTGCCAGCAGACGATGGGGAAGCGGACAGTCCAATGAGCAGTTCTTC. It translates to CASRRWGSGQSNEQFF.

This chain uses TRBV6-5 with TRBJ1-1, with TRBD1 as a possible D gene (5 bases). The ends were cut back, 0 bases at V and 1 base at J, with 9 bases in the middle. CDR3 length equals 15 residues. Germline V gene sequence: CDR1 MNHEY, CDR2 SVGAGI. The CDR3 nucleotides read TGTGCCAGCAGTTACTCGTGGGGGGGGAACACTGAAGCTTTCTTT. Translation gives CASSYSWGGNTEAFF.

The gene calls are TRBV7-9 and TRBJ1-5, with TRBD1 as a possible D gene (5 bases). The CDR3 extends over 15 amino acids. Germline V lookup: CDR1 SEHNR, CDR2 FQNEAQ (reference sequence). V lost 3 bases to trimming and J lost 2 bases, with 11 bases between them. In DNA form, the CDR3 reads TGTGCCAGCAGCTTCGGAGGGGCGGGCAATCAGCCCCAGCATTTT. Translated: CASSFGGAGNQPQHF.

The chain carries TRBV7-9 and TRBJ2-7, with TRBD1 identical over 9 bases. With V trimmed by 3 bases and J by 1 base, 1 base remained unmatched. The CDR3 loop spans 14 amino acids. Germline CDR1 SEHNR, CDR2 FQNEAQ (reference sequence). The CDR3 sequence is CASSFGQGSYEQYF. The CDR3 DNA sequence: TGTGCCAGCAGCTTCGGACAGGGGTCCTACGAGCAGTACTTC.

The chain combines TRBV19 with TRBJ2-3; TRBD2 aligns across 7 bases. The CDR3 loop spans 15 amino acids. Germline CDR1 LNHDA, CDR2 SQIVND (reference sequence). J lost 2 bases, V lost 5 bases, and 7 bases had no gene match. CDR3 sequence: CASSPLANPTDTQYF. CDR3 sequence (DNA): TGTGCCAGTAGTCCACTAGCGAATCCCACAGATACGCAGTATTTT.